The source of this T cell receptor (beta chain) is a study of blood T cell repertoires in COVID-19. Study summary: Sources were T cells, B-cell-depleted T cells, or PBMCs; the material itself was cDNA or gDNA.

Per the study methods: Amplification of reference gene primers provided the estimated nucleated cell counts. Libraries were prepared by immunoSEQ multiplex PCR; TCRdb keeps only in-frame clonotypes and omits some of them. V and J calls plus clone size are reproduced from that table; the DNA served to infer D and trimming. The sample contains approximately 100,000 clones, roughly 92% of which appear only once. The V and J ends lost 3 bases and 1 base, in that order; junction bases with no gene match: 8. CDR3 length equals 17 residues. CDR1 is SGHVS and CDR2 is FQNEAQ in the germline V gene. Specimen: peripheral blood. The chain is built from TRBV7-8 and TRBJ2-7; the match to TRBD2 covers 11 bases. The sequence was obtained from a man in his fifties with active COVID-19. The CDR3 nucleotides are TGTGCCAGCAGCTTGGTAGGACTAGCGGGCCGTTCCTACGAGCAGTACTTC. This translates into CASSLVGLAGRSYEQYF.